This is a list of T cell receptor beta chains from one sample in a study of T cells in Graves' hyperthyroidism and ophthalmopathy. TCRdb re-analysed the multiplex PCR reads in MiXCR, keeping a single row per CDR3 protein. The table lists hundreds of thousands of distinct CDR3 sequences, approximately 21% of them singletons, with under 65% in the top ten. Sequencing was performed on blood. These receptors were taken from a man in his thirties or forties with Graves' ophthalmopathy. CDR3s include the opening cysteine and the closing phenylalanine or tryptophan. D genes are given only for firm matches. Some rows mark clone size as missing; the rest say once, few, many or name a class of expanded clone.

>TRBD1|many|TRBJ1-1|16|TRBV28
CASSFLTGTANTEAFF
TGTGCCAGCAGTTTTTTAACCGGGACAGCGAACACTGAAGCTTTCTTT
>.|few|TRBJ2-1|19|TRBV7-9
CASSLAGGAGRSSYNEQFF
TGTGCCAGCAGCTTAGCGGGGGGAGCGGGTCGTAGCTCCTACAATGAGCAGTTCTTC
>TRBD1|.|TRBJ2-7|14|TRBV5-6
CASSLDTGEFEQYF
TGTGCCAGCAGCTTGGACACAGGGGAATTCGAGCAGTACTTC
>.|.|TRBJ1-3|13|TRBV7-3
CASSFGGGNTIYF
TGTGCCAGCAGCTTCGGAGGGGGAAACACCATATATTTT
>.|.|TRBJ1-1|13|TRBV12-5
CASGLEMNTEAFF
TGTGCTAGTGGTTTGGAGATGAACACTGAAGCTTTCTTT
>.|.|TRBJ2-1|14|TRBV5-1
CASAERGKLDEQFF
TGCGCCAGCGCGGAAAGGGGAAAATTGGATGAGCAGTTCTTC
>.|.|TRBJ1-2|13|TRBV7-8
CASSSIQNYGYTF
TGTGCCAGCAGCTCGATCCAAAACTATGGCTACACCTTC
>.|.|TRBJ2-1|12|TRBV9
CASTNTYNEQFF
TGTGCCAGCACCAATACCTACAATGAGCAGTTCTTC
>.|many|TRBJ2-3|16|TRBV20-1
CSARWGRQNYRDTQYF
TGCAGTGCTAGATGGGGGCGGCAGAATTACAGAGATACGCAGTATTTT
>TRBD1|.|TRBJ2-7|14|TRBV2
CASSVETGYYEQYF
TGTGCCAGCAGTGTGGAGACAGGGTATTACGAGCAGTACTTC
>TRBD2|few|TRBJ2-3|19|TRBV7-9
CASSRPTSGRAGKRDTQYF
TGTGCCAGCAGCCGGCCTACTAGCGGGAGGGCCGGCAAGCGAGATACGCAGTATTTT
>TRBD1|few|TRBJ2-2|16|TRBV2
CASSESGTGWSGELFF
TGTGCCAGCAGTGAATCGGGGACAGGGTGGAGCGGGGAGCTGTTTTTT
>.|many|TRBJ2-1|14|TRBV11-2
CASRPTSSYNEQFF
TGTGCCAGCAGGCCCACTAGCAGTTACAATGAGCAGTTCTTC
>.|.|TRBJ1-1|16|TRBV6-1
CASSYVPRRMNTEAFF
TGTGCCAGCAGTTATGTACCACGGCGAATGAACACTGAAGCTTTCTTT
>TRBD1|few|TRBJ1-5|17|TRBV11-2
CASSSNRDRVGNQPQHF
TGTGCCAGCAGCTCAAACCGGGACAGGGTAGGCAATCAGCCCCAGCATTTT
>TRBD1|few|TRBJ2-6|17|TRBV3-1
CASSQGTGGFGANVLTF
TGTGCCAGCAGCCAAGGGACAGGGGGCTTTGGGGCCAACGTCCTGACTTTC
>TRBD2|few|TRBJ2-5|16|TRBV20-1
CSASGQLAGGEETQYF
TGCAGTGCTAGCGGACAGCTAGCGGGAGGGGAGGAGACCCAGTACTTC
>.|.|TRBJ2-7|17|TRBV6-4
CASSDTKRFKSAYEQYF
TGTGCCAGCAGTGACACGAAGAGGTTTAAGAGCGCCTACGAGCAGTACTTC
>.|.|TRBJ2-5|14|TRBV12-3/TRBV12-4
CASSLLSPGETQYF
TGTGCCAGCAGTTTGCTGTCCCCGGGGGAGACCCAGTACTTC
>TRBD2|.|TRBJ2-1|15|TRBV5-1
CASRAREGAGNEQFF
TGCGCCAGCAGAGCGCGGGAGGGGGCAGGGAATGAGCAGTTCTTC
>TRBD1|many|TRBJ1-2|13|TRBV6-1
CASSEQGAYGYTF
TGTGCCAGCAGTGAACAGGGGGCATATGGCTACACCTTC
>TRBD1|.|TRBJ2-5|15|TRBV7-6
CASSSETGGQETQYF
TGTGCCAGCAGCTCGGAGACAGGGGGCCAAGAGACCCAGTACTTC
>.|few|TRBJ1-1|15|TRBV5-1
CASSRDNYMNTEAFF
TGCGCCAGCAGCCGGGACAATTACATGAACACTGAAGCTTTCTTT
>.|.|TRBJ1-2|15|TRBV27
CASSLTQGLVNGYTF
TGTGCCAGCAGTCTAACCCAGGGTCTTGTGAACGGCTACACCTTC
>.|many|TRBJ2-5|12|TRBV20-1
CSARGAWETQYF
TGCAGTGCTAGGGGGGCTTGGGAGACCCAGTACTTC
>.|.|TRBJ2-1|15|TRBV27
CASSLFGERGNEQFF
TGTGCCAGCAGTTTATTCGGGGAAAGGGGAAATGAGCAGTTCTTC
>.|many|TRBJ1-1|14|TRBV20-1
CSARWNRVNTEAFF
TGCAGTGCTAGATGGAACAGGGTGAACACTGAAGCTTTCTTT
>.|.|TRBJ2-3|16|TRBV24-1
CATSDFGGGLADTQYF
TGTGCCACCAGTGATTTTGGGGGAGGTTTGGCAGATACGCAGTATTTT
>.|few|TRBJ2-7|11|TRBV20-1
CSGGRDLEQYF
TGCAGTGGGGGGCGGGACCTCGAGCAGTACTTC
>TRBD2|many|TRBJ2-1|12|TRBV12-3/TRBV12-4
CASSFAGVEQFF
TGTGCCAGCAGTTTCGCGGGAGTTGAGCAGTTCTTC
>.|.|TRBJ1-1|16|TRBV20-1
CSARGAARGSDTEAFF
TGCAGTGCTAGGGGGGCCGCAAGAGGTTCGGACACTGAAGCTTTCTTT
>TRBD2|.|TRBJ2-7|14|TRBV20-1
CSASSGRAGGEQYF
TGCAGTGCCTCTAGCGGGAGGGCTGGTGGCGAGCAGTACTTC
>.|.|TRBJ2-1|14|TRBV29-1
CSAYGGVLDNEQFF
TGCAGCGCCTACGGCGGGGTACTGGACAATGAGCAGTTCTTC
>.|.|TRBJ2-2|13|TRBV12-3/TRBV12-4
CASSFRAAGELFF
TGTGCCAGCAGTTTCCGGGCCGCCGGGGAGCTGTTTTTT
>TRBD1|few|TRBJ2-5|12|TRBV3-1
CASSSRTGGTYF
TGTGCCAGCAGCTCTCGGACAGGGGGGACATACTTC
>TRBD2|few|TRBJ2-1|14|TRBV2
CASSSGGPYNEQFF
TGTGCCAGCTCGTCGGGAGGGCCATACAATGAGCAGTTCTTC
>TRBD1|many|TRBJ1-1|16|TRBV6-2/TRBV6-3
CASSTPDRDGFTEAFF
TGTGCCAGCAGTACGCCCGACAGGGATGGGTTCACTGAAGCTTTCTTT
>.|few|TRBJ2-1|15|TRBV4-1
CASSQDTGVSYEQFF
TGCGCCAGCAGCCAAGATACGGGAGTCAGCTATGAGCAGTTCTTC
>.|.|TRBJ2-7|12|TRBV30
CAWSVLSYEQYF
TGTGCCTGGAGTGTACTGAGCTACGAGCAGTACTTC
>TRBD1|many|TRBJ1-5|13|TRBV7-2
CASSLTGRQPQHF
TGTGCCAGCAGCTTGACAGGGCGCCAGCCCCAGCATTTT
>TRBD2|.|TRBJ2-7|14|TRBV5-6
CASSFAGAGNEQYF
TGTGCCAGCAGCTTTGCGGGAGCGGGAAATGAGCAGTACTTC
>.|few|TRBJ2-3|14|TRBV7-8
CASSFTTGTDTQYF
TGTGCCAGCAGCTTTACGACGGGTACAGATACGCAGTATTTT
>.|few|TRBJ2-2|15|TRBV13
CASSLRRTRRGELFF
TGTGCCAGCAGCTTACGGCGTACTAGAAGAGGGGAGCTGTTTTTT
>.|few|TRBJ1-2|13|TRBV30
CAWSVQQLYGYTF
TGTGCCTGGAGTGTACAACAACTATATGGCTACACCTTC
>.|few|TRBJ2-4|12|TRBV18
CASSPQGNIQYF
TGTGCCAGCTCACCACAGGGAAACATTCAGTACTTC